These T cell receptor beta chains were read from a single sample in a study of blood T cell repertoires in COVID-19. Only in-frame clones appear in the TCRdb table, and some are missing; sequencing was by immunoSEQ multiplex PCR. The top ten hold around 4.8% of the sample, which has 96,000 or so clones, 81% seen once. The sequenced material came from peripheral blood. The receptor source for this set is a man older than 75 with COVID-19, enrolled during active disease. Both conserved end residues are part of each CDR3. The D gene is left open where the match is weak. Part of the rows lack a size; the others show once, few, many or a class for expanded clones.

cdr3_nt | cdr3_aa | clone_size | j_call | d_call | v_call
TGTGCCAGTAGTATCGGACAGATAGGGGAGTTTAATCAGCCCCAGCATTTT | CASSIGQIGEFNQPQHF | NA | TRBJ1-5 | NA | TRBV19
TGTGCCAGCAGCTTGTTGTTACAGGCCAATTCACCCCTCCACTTT | CASSLLLQANSPLHF | NA | TRBJ1-6 | NA | TRBV5-5
TGTGCCACCTATTCTAGCGGGAGGACAGATACGCAGTATTTT | CATYSSGRTDTQYF | once | TRBJ2-3 | NA | TRBV21-1
TGTGCTAGCAGTCAACCGGGACTAGCGAACTACGAGCAGTACTTC | CASSQPGLANYEQYF | once | TRBJ2-7 | TRBD2 | TRBV27
TGTGCTAGTGGTTTCCCCACTAGCGGGCCTCGCCTATACAATGAGCAGTTCTTC | CASGFPTSGPRLYNEQFF | NA | TRBJ2-1 | TRBD2 | TRBV12-5
TGTGCCATCAGTGGACAGACTTACGAGCAGTACTTC | CAISGQTYEQYF | few | TRBJ2-7 | NA | TRBV10-3
TGTGCCAGCAGCCTGAGGGACGCGGGGGACCTGACCCAGTACTTC | CASSLRDAGDLTQYF | NA | TRBJ2-5 | TRBD2 | TRBV7-9
TGTGCCAGCAGCCCCGGGACTAGCGGGCCTTCCGGCACAGATACGCAGTATTTT | CASSPGTSGPSGTDTQYF | NA | TRBJ2-3 | TRBD2 | TRBV3-1/TRBV3-2
TGCGCCAGCAGATCGACAGGAAGCAACACTGAAGCTTTCTTT | CASRSTGSNTEAFF | NA | TRBJ1-1 | NA | TRBV5-1
TGCGCCAGCAGACCCAGGGGTTTTTCCTATAATTCACCCCTCCACTTT | CASRPRGFSYNSPLHF | once | TRBJ1-6 | NA | TRBV23-1
TGTGCCAGCAGCGTTAGCGGGGGGGCGGGTACGCAGTATTTT | CASSVSGGAGTQYF | NA | TRBJ2-3 | TRBD2 | TRBV9
TGTGCCAGCACCCAAATTATCGGGACTGAAGCTTTCTTT | CASTQIIGTEAFF | NA | TRBJ1-1 | NA | TRBV12-3/TRBV12-4
TGTGCCAGCTCACCACTTCAGGGGGATCTCACTGAAGCTTTCTTT | CASSPLQGDLTEAFF | NA | TRBJ1-1 | TRBD1 | TRBV18
TGTGCCAGCAGTTTGTGGACGGACGGGGGGCGGGCAGATACGCAGTATTTT | CASSLWTDGGRADTQYF | NA | TRBJ2-3 | NA | TRBV5-5
TGTGCCAGCAGTGTTCTGGGGCGGCAAGAGACCCAGTACTTC | CASSVLGRQETQYF | few | TRBJ2-5 | NA | TRBV2
TGTGCCAGCAGCAGGATCTTAGCGGGGGGTCCAGTAGATACGCAGTATTTT | CASSRILAGGPVDTQYF | NA | TRBJ2-3 | NA | TRBV21-1
TGTGCCAGTAGTATGGTTCTAGCGGGAGGGTTGCAGTTCTTC | CASSMVLAGGLQFF | NA | TRBJ2-1 | TRBD2 | TRBV19
TGTGCCAGCATCTTAAGCGGGCGGGGTAATGAAAAACTGTTTTTT | CASILSGRGNEKLFF | NA | TRBJ1-4 | NA | TRBV5-5
TGTGCCAGCAGCCAAGGGCCCTACACCGGGGAGCTGTTTTTT | CASSQGPYTGELFF | NA | TRBJ2-2 | NA | TRBV3-1/TRBV3-2
TGTGCCAGCAGCCAATATACAGGGGACACCGGGGAGCTGTTTTTT | CASSQYTGDTGELFF | NA | TRBJ2-2 | TRBD1 | TRBV4-2
TGCAGTGCTAGTAGACAGGATTCCTATCTCAATCAGCCCCAGCATTTT | CSASRQDSYLNQPQHF | NA | TRBJ1-5 | NA | TRBV20-1
TGTGCCAGCAGCTCGGGACAGGGGGTGGGCACTGAAGCTTTCTTT | CASSSGQGVGTEAFF | NA | TRBJ1-1 | TRBD1 | TRBV7-9
TGTGCCAGCAGCTTAGGACAGGGGGCTACTAACTATGGCTACACCTTC | CASSLGQGATNYGYTF | NA | TRBJ1-2 | TRBD1 | TRBV7-8
TGCGCCAGCAGCTTTACAGGGGGGAGCACTGAAGCTTTCTTT | CASSFTGGSTEAFF | NA | TRBJ1-1 | TRBD1 | TRBV5-1
TGTGCCAGCAGCTCATCAAACACAGGGGGCGTGGGCTACACCTTC | CASSSSNTGGVGYTF | NA | TRBJ1-2 | TRBD1 | TRBV5-4
TGCGCCAGCAGCAGGGACAGCGATAATTCACCCCTCCACTTT | CASSRDSDNSPLHF | NA | TRBJ1-6 | TRBD1 | TRBV5-1
TGTGCCAGCAGTGAAGGCAAGGGGCGGGCTTTCTTT | CASSEGKGRAFF | NA | TRBJ1-1 | NA | TRBV6-1
TGTGCCAGCAGCGTACCGAAAATAGATACTAGCGAACTCTCCTACAATGAGCAGTTCTTC | CASSVPKIDTSELSYNEQFF | NA | TRBJ2-1 | TRBD2 | TRBV9
TGTGCCAGCAGCGGAGCCGGAGTGTTAGGAAACACCATATATTTT | CASSGAGVLGNTIYF | NA | TRBJ1-3 | NA | TRBV9
TGTGCCAGCAGCCAGGGGTACAATCAGCCCCAGCATTTT | CASSQGYNQPQHF | few | TRBJ1-5 | NA | TRBV12-3/TRBV12-4
TGTGCCAGCAGTTCCAGGGCCGAAGCTTTCTTT | CASSSRAEAFF | NA | TRBJ1-1 | NA | TRBV28
TGTGCCAGCAGCCCCTCTGGACTAGCGGAAGAGACCCAGTACTTC | CASSPSGLAEETQYF | NA | TRBJ2-5 | TRBD2 | TRBV5-4
TGTGCCAGTAGTTCCGGGACTAATGCAGATACGCAGTATTTT | CASSSGTNADTQYF | NA | TRBJ2-3 | TRBD2 | TRBV19
TGTGCCAGCATCAGGGACAGTCCCTCACCCGAATGCGAGCAGTACTTC | CASIRDSPSPECEQYF | few | TRBJ2-7 | TRBD1 | TRBV3-1/TRBV3-2
TGCGCCAGCAGCTTGGCACAGGGGAGAGCTGGAAACACCATATATTTT | CASSLAQGRAGNTIYF | NA | TRBJ1-3 | TRBD1 | TRBV5-1
TGTGCCAGCAGTCGGGACAGGGGAGAGACCCAGTACTTC | CASSRDRGETQYF | NA | TRBJ2-5 | TRBD1 | TRBV12-3/TRBV12-4
TGTGCCAGCAGCTTAATTATGTCGGGGGTCGGGGAGACCCAGTACTTC | CASSLIMSGVGETQYF | NA | TRBJ2-5 | NA | TRBV7-2
TGTGCCAGCAGCCCGACAGGGGCGTCCACCGGGGAGCTGTTTTTT | CASSPTGASTGELFF | NA | TRBJ2-2 | TRBD1 | TRBV7-9
TGTGCCACCAGTGAGAAGCCCGGGACAACAAGCACCGGGGAGCTGTTTTTT | CATSEKPGTTSTGELFF | NA | TRBJ2-2 | NA | TRBV24-1
TGTGCCTGGAGTCTCGGGTGGGGACAAGGGAGAAATCAGCCCCAGCATTTT | CAWSLGWGQGRNQPQHF | NA | TRBJ1-5 | NA | TRBV30
TGTGCCAGCACCAACCGAGGGGGTTATGAAAAACTGTTTTTT | CASTNRGGYEKLFF | NA | TRBJ1-4 | NA | TRBV2
TGTGCCAGCAGCGCAGGGACAGGGGCCGGCTCCTATAATTCACCCCTCCACTTT | CASSAGTGAGSYNSPLHF | NA | TRBJ1-6 | TRBD1 | TRBV9
TGTGCCAGCAGACCGTACAGGGCACAAGAGACCCAGTACTTC | CASRPYRAQETQYF | once | TRBJ2-5 | NA | TRBV11-2
TGTGCCAGCAGTTACTCCCCAGGGGGCAGCTCCTACGAGCAGTACTTC | CASSYSPGGSSYEQYF | NA | TRBJ2-7 | TRBD1 | TRBV6-2/TRBV6-3
TGTGCCAGCAGCCAAGGTCCAGGGGAGGAAAAACTGTTTTTT | CASSQGPGEEKLFF | few | TRBJ1-4 | NA | TRBV3-1/TRBV3-2
TGTGCCAGCAGCTGGCGGGGGGCGACAGGGACCACTGAAGCTTTCTTT | CASSWRGATGTTEAFF | NA | TRBJ1-1 | TRBD1 | TRBV7-3
TGTGCCAGCAGCTTAGACAGGGGACGGGAGACCCAGTACTTC | CASSLDRGRETQYF | NA | TRBJ2-5 | TRBD1 | TRBV11-1
TGTGCCAGCAGCCTATTAGCGGGGCTGAGCACAGATACGCAGTATTTT | CASSLLAGLSTDTQYF | NA | TRBJ2-3 | TRBD2 | TRBV5-6
TGTGCCAGCAGTCGGGAGGGAAGAACCTACAATGAGCAGTTCTTC | CASSREGRTYNEQFF | NA | TRBJ2-1 | TRBD2 | TRBV27
TGTGCCAGTAGTCCTTCCGGGACATCGCGGTCTTGGGCGCAGTATTTT | CASSPSGTSRSWAQYF | NA | TRBJ2-3 | NA | TRBV19
TGTGCCAGCAGTTATCGAGGCGGGATGAGCTACGAGCAGTACTTC | CASSYRGGMSYEQYF | NA | TRBJ2-7 | NA | TRBV6-5
TGTGCCAGCAGTTCTCCACTAGCGGGAGTGAGAGATACGCAGTATTTT | CASSSPLAGVRDTQYF | NA | TRBJ2-3 | TRBD2 | TRBV28
TGTGCCATCAGCGGGGGACAGGGGGCAGCGGGACGTGGCACAGATACGCAGTATTTT | CAISGGQGAAGRGTDTQYF | NA | TRBJ2-3 | TRBD1 | TRBV10-3